These 6 T cell receptor beta chains were all obtained from the same sample, sequenced in a study of blood T cell repertoires in COVID-19 (dated by TCRdb to between 2020 and 2021). The library relied on the immunoSEQ multiplex PCR assay. The table was pulled from immuneACCESS by TCRdb, which kept in-frame rearrangements only. Such tables lose some clones; where checked, under half of the loss comes from unresolved V genes, and the rest has no known cause. A total of 150,000 to 200,000 clones appear in this sample, 65% to 90% of them only once. The ten largest clonotypes hold roughly 5% of the sample. The sequenced material came from PBMCs or T cells enriched from blood (not recorded which). The receptors originated from an older woman with acute COVID-19.

This clone appeared a single time. The V gene is TRBV11-2, the J gene TRBJ1-1, with 10 bases aligning to TRBD1. Germline assignment: CDR1 SGHAT and CDR2 FQNNGV. The V and J ends lost 6 bases and 3 bases, in that order; junction bases with no gene match: 19. The CDR3 runs 19 residues. The DNA for the CDR3 is TGTGCCAGCAGTTCAGGAGGGGGACAGGGGAAGGTTTGGGACACTGAAGCTTTCTTT. It codes for CASSSGGGQGKVWDTEAFF. The full variable domain, completed using reference TRBV11-2 and TRBJ1-1, is EAGVAQSPRYKIIEKRQSVAFWCNPISGHATLYWYQQILGQGPKLLIQFQNNGVVDDSQLPKDRFSAERLKGVDSTLKIQPAKLEDSAVYLCASSSGGGQGKVWDTEAFFGQGTRLTVV.

CDR3 sequence: CASSQDVLRASYEQYF. DNA of the CDR3: TGCGCCAGCAGCCAAGATGTCCTACGAGCCTCCTACGAGCAGTACTTC. The chain employs TRBV4-3 and TRBJ2-7, with no clear D. Germline CDR1 and CDR2: LGHNA and YSLEER. Trimming pared 0 bases from V and 0 bases from J, leaving 12 bases between. The CDR3 loop spans 16 amino acids.

The V gene is TRBV13, the J gene TRBJ2-5, with 13 bases lining up with TRBD2. This CDR3 has 16 amino acids. CDR1 is PRHDT and CDR2 is FYEKMQ in the germline V gene (reference sequence). V lost 5 bases, J lost 1 base, and 4 bases stayed unmatched. CDR3 region: CASSHRLAGGQETQYF. As DNA, the CDR3 is TGTGCCAGCAGCCATCGACTAGCGGGGGGCCAAGAGACCCAGTACTTC.

V and J are TRBV5-4 and TRBJ2-1; 7 bases are shared with TRBD1. Germline V CDR1 and CDR2: SGHNT, YYREEE (reference sequence). J was trimmed by 8 bases and V by 4 bases; bases with no gene match: 12. CDR3 size: 15 residues. The CDR3 nucleotides are TGTGCCAGCAGCCCCTCCGGTGACAGGGCGGATGAGCAGTTCTTC. Its protein product is CASSPSGDRADEQFF.

This rearrangement joins TRBV5-8 to TRBJ1-6; maybe TRBD1 (5 bases). Germline V gene data show CDR1 as SGHTS and CDR2 as YDEGEE. The V end lost 0 bases, the J end lost 14 bases, and 15 bases lay between the germline ends. This CDR3 is built from 14 residues. The CDR3 region is CASSLGDFKATLHF. The CDR3 DNA reads as TGTGCCAGCAGCTTGGGGGACTTTAAGGCGACCCTCCACTTT.

The V and J genes are TRBV19 and TRBJ1-2; weak D call: TRBD1 (6 bases). Trimming took off 5 bases at V and 2 bases at J, with 9 bases between the two ends. This CDR3 contains 13 residues. CDR1 and CDR2 from the germline V gene are LNHDA and SQIVND (reference sequence). CDR3 region: CASSHRVNYGYTF. The CDR3 nucleotides are TGTGCCAGTAGTCACAGGGTCAACTATGGCTACACCTTC. Full variable domain (remainder filled in from reference TRBV19 and TRBJ1-2): DGGITQSPKYLFRKEGQNVTLSCEQNLNHDAMYWYRQDPGQGLRLIYYSQIVNDFQKGDIAEGYSVSREKKESFPLTVTSAQKNPTAFYLCASSHRVNYGYTFGSGTRLTVV.